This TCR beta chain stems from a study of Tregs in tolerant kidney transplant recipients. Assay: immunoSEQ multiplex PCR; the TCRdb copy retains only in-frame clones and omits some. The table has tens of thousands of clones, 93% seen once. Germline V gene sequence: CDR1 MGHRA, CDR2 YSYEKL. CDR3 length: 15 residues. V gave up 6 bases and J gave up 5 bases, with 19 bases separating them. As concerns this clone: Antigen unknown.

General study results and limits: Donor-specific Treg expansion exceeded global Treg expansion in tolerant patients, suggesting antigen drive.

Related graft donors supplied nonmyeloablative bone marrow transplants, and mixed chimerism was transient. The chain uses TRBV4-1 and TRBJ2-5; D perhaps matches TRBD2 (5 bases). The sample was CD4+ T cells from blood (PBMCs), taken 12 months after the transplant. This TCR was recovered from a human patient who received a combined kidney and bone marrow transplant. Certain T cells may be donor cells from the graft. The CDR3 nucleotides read TGCGCCAGCAGGCCCGTGATAGGCGGAGGCGAGACCCAGTACTTC. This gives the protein CASRPVIGGGETQYF.